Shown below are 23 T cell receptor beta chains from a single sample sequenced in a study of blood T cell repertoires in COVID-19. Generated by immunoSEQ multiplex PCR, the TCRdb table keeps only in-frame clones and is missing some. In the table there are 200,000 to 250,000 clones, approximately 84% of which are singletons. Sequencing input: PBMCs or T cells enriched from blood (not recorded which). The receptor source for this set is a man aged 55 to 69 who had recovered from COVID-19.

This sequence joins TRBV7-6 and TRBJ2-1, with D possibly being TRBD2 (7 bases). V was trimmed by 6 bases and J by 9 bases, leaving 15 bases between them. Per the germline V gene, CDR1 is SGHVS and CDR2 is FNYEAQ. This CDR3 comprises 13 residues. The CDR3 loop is CASRDGGRPEQFF. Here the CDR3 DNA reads TGTGCCAGCAGGGACGGGGGGCGCCCTGAGCAGTTCTTC.

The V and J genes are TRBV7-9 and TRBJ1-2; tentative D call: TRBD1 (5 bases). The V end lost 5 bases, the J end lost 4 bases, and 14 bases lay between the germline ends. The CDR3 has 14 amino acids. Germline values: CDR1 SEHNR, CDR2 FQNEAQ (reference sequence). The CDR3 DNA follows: TGTGCCAGCAGCCCGGGGGGGATTTCCTATGGCTACACCTTC. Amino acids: CASSPGGISYGYTF.

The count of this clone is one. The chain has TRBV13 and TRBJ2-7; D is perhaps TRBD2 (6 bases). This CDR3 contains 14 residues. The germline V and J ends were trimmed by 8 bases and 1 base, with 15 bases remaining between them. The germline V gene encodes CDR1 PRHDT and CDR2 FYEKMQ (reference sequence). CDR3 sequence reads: CASSRRGLSYEQYF. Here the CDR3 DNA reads TGTGCCAGCTCACGGCGGGGTCTATCCTACGAGCAGTACTTC.

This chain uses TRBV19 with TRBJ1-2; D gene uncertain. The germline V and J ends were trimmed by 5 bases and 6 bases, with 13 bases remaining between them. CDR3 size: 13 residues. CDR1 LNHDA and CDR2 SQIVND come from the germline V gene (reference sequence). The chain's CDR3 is CASSLRDSHGYTF. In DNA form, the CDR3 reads TGTGCCAGTAGTCTCCGGGATTCTCATGGCTACACCTTC. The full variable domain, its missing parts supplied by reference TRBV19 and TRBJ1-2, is DGGITQSPKYLFRKEGQNVTLSCEQNLNHDAMYWYRQDPGQGLRLIYYSQIVNDFQKGDIAEGYSVSREKKESFPLTVTSAQKNPTAFYLCASSLRDSHGYTFGSGTRLTVV.

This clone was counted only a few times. CDR3 sequence reads: CASRPSHTDTQYF. In DNA, the CDR3 is TGTGCCAGTAGACCGAGCCACACAGATACGCAGTATTTT. The rearrangement uses TRBV19 and TRBJ2-3; no clear D gene. This CDR3 contains 13 residues. Trimming removed 6 bases from V and 2 bases from J, with 9 bases in between. Germline V gene sequence: CDR1 LNHDA, CDR2 SQIVND (reference sequence).

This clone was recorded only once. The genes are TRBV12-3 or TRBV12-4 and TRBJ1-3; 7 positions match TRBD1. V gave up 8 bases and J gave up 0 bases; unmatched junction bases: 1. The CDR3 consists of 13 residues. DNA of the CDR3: TGTGCCAGCCGGGACAGCTCTGGAAACACCATATATTTT. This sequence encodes CASRDSSGNTIYF.

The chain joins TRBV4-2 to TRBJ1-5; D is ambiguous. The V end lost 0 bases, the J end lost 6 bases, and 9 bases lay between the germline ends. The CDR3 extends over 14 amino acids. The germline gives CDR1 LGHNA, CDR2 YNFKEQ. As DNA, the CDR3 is TGTGCCAGCAGCCAAGAGTGGAGGGTTCAGCCCCAGCATTTT. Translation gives CASSQEWRVQPQHF.

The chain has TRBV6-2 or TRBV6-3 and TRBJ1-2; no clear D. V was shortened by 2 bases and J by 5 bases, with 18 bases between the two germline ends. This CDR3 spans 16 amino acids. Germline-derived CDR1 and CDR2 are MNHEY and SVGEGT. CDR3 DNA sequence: TGTGCCAGCAGTTACGACCCCCGGGGTAGGGATTATGGCTACACCTTC. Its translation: CASSYDPRGRDYGYTF.

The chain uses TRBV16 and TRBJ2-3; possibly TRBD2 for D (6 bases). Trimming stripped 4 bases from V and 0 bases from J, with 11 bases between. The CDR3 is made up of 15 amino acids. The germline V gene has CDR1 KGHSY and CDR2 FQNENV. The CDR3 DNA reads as TGTGCCAGCAGCCTTTGGGCGGGGAGCACAGATACGCAGTATTTT. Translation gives CASSLWAGSTDTQYF.

CDR3 protein: CASSSPPGVGYTF. Written as DNA, the CDR3 is TGTGCCAGCAGTTCCCCCCCCGGGGTTGGCTACACCTTC. V usage is TRBV27 and J usage is TRBJ1-2; D remains ambiguous. Trimming took 4 bases from V and 7 from J, leaving 13 bases between them. CDR3 length equals 13 residues. Germline values: CDR1 MNHEY, CDR2 SMNVEV (reference sequence).

Here the CDR3 reads CASSQDPSGGDTQYF. The CDR3 bases are TGCGCCAGCAGCCAAGATCCTAGCGGGGGTGATACGCAGTATTTT. The chain has TRBV4-3 and TRBJ2-3, with 10 bases aligning to TRBD2. Unmatched junction bases numbered 3, after V lost 0 bases and J lost 6 bases. The CDR3 spans 15 residues. Germline lookup yields CDR1 LGHNA and CDR2 YSLEER.

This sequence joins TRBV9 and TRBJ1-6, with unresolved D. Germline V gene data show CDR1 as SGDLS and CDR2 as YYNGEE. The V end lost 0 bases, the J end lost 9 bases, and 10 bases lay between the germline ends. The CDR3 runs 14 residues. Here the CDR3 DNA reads TGTGCCAGCAGCGTAGAAATCCCAGGTTCACCCCTCCACTTT. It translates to CASSVEIPGSPLHF.

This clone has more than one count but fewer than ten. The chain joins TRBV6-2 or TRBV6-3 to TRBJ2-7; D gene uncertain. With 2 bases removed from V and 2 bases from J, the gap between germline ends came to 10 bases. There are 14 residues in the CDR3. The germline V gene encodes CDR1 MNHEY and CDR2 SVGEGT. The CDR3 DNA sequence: TGTGCCAGCAGTTACAGATACTCCCCCTACGAGCAGTACTTC. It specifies CASSYRYSPYEQYF.

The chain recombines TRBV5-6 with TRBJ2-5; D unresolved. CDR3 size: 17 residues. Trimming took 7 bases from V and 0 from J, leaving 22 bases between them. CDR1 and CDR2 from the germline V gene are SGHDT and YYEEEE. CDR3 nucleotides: TGTGCCAGCGGATTAACATCCCAGACTGGGTACCAAGAGACCCAGTACTTC. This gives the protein CASGLTSQTGYQETQYF.

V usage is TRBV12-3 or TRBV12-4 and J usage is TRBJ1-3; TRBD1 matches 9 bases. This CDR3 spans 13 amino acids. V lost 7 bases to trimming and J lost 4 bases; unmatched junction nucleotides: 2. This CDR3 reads CASTTGGGNTIYF. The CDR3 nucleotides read TGTGCCAGCACGACAGGGGGAGGAAACACCATATATTTT.

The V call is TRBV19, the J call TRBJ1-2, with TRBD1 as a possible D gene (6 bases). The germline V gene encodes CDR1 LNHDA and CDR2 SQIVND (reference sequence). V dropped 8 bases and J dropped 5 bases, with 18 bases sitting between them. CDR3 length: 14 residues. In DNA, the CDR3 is TGTGCCAGTGTCCGGACAGAAGTGGGATATGGCTACACCTTC. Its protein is CASVRTEVGYGYTF.

The CDR3 sequence: CAWSAGTGSVSWPQHF. The CDR3 nucleotides read TGTGCCTGGAGCGCCGGGACAGGGTCGGTTTCGTGGCCCCAGCATTTT. V and J are TRBV30 and TRBJ1-5; 9 bases are a match to TRBD1. The J segment lost 9 bases and the V segment lost 3 bases, leaving 15 bases of the junction unmatched. The CDR3 extends over 16 amino acids. Germline assignment: CDR1 GTSNPN and CDR2 SVGIG (reference sequence).

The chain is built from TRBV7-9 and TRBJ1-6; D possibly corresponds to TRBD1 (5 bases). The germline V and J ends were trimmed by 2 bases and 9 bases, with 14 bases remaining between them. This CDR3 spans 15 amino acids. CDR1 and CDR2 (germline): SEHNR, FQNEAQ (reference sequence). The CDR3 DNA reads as TGTGCCAGCAGCTTAATGGCACAGGAGGGTTCACCCCTCCACTTT. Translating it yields CASSLMAQEGSPLHF.

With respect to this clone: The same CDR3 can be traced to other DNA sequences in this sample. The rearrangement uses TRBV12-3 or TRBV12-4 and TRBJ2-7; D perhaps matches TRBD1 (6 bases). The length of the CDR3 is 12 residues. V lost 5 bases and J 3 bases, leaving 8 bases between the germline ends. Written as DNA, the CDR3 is TGTGCCAGCAGTCCGGACAGCTACGAGCAGTACTTC. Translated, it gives CASSPDSYEQYF.

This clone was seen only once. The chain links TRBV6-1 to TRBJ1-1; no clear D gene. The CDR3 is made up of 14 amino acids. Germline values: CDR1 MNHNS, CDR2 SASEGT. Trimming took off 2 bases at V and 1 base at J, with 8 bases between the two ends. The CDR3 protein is CASSETAENTEAFF. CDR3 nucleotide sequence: TGTGCCAGCAGTGAAACAGCAGAGAACACTGAAGCTTTCTTT.

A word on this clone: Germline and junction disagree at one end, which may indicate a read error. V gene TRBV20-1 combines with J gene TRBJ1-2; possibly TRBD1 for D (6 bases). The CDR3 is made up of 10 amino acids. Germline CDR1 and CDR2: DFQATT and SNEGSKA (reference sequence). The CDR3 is CGTGQPVIFF. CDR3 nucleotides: TGCGGAACTGGACAGCCTGTGATCTTCTTC.

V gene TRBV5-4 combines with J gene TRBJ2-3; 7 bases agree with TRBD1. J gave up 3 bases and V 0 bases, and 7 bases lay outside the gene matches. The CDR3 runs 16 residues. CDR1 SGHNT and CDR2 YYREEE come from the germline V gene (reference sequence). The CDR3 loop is CASSLAGGTATDTQYF. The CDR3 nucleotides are TGTGCCAGCAGCTTGGCGGGTGGGACAGCGACAGATACGCAGTATTTT. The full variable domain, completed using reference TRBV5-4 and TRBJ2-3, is ETGVTQSPTHLIKTRGQQVTLRCSSQSGHNTVSWYQQALGQGPQFIFQYYREEENGRGNFPPRFSGLQFPNYSSELNVNALELDDSALYLCASSLAGGTATDTQYFGPGTRLTVL.

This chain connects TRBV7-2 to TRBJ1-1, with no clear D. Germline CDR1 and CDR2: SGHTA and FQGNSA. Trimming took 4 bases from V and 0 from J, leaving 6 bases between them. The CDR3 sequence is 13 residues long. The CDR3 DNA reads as TGTGCCAGCAGCTCACAGTTGAACACTGAAGCTTTCTTT. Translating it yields CASSSQLNTEAFF. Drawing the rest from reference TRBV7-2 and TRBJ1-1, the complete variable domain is GAGVSQSPSNKVTEKGKDVELRCDPISGHTALYWYRQSLGQGLEFLIYFQGNSAPDKSGLPSDRFSAERTGGSVSTLTIQRTQQEDSAVYLCASSSQLNTEAFFGQGTRLTVV.